This T cell receptor (beta chain) was sequenced during a study of beta chain features in type 1 diabetes. Regarding this clone: Antigen unknown. This sample also contains other DNA sequences that code for the same CDR3.

The whole isolated RNA underwent reverse transcription, so sequencing captured expressed TCRB transcripts. Sequencing was performed with immunoSEQ multiplex PCR; in TCRdb, only in-frame clones are kept and a portion is missing. The table records 280,000 or so clones, about 15% of them present only once. General study results and limits: Moderate yet significant TCRB CDR3 shortening was seen in Type 1 diabetes patients in all four CD4+ subsets.

With V trimmed by 4 bases and J by 3 bases, 3 bases remained unmatched. Germline CDR1 SGHRS, CDR2 YFSETQ. The length of the CDR3 is 14 residues. Sequenced material: naive CD4+ T cells from blood. The V call is TRBV5-1, the J call TRBJ2-3; 9 positions agree with TRBD1. This TCR was recovered from a man younger than 30 with type 1 diabetes. In DNA, the CDR3 is TGCGCCAGCAGCCCTGGACAGGGGACAGATACGCAGTATTTT. Its translation: CASSPGQGTDTQYF.